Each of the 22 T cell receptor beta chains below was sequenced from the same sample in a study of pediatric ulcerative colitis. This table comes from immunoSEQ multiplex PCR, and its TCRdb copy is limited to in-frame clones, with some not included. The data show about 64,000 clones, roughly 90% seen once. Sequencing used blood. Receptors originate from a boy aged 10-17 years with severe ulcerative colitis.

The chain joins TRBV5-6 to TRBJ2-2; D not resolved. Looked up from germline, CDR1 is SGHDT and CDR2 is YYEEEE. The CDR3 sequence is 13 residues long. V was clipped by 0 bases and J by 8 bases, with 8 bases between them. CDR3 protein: CASSLGLSGELFF. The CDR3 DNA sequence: TGTGCCAGCAGCTTGGGTCTGAGTGGGGAGCTGTTTTTT.

In DNA, the CDR3 is TGTGCCAGCAGTGATGGGACGGACCGTTACTCTGGAAACACCATATATTTT. This gives the protein CASSDGTDRYSGNTIYF. The gene calls are TRBV25-1 and TRBJ1-3; D possibly corresponds to TRBD1 (5 bases). Trimming removed 3 bases from V and 0 bases from J, with 15 bases in between. CDR3 length: 17 amino acids. Germline V gives CDR1 MGHDK, CDR2 SYGVNS.

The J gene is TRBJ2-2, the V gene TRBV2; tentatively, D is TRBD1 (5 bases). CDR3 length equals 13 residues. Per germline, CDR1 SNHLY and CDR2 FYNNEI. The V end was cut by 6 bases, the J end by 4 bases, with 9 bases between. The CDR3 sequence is CASSGQGTGELFF. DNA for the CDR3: TGTGCCAGCAGCGGGCAGGGCACCGGGGAGCTGTTTTTT.

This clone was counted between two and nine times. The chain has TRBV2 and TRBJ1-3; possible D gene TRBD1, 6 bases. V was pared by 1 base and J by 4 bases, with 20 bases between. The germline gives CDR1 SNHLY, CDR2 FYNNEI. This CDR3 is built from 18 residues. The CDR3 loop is CASSEVLLRGARGNTIYF. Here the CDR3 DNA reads TGTGCCAGCAGTGAAGTCCTTCTTCGGGGGGCGCGAGGAAACACCATATATTTT.

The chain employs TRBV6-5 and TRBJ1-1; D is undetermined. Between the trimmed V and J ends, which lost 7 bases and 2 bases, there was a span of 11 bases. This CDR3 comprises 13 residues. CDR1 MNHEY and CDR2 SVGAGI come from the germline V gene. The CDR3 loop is CASILIGNTEAFF. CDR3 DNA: TGTGCCAGCATCCTAATCGGAAACACTGAAGCTTTCTTT.

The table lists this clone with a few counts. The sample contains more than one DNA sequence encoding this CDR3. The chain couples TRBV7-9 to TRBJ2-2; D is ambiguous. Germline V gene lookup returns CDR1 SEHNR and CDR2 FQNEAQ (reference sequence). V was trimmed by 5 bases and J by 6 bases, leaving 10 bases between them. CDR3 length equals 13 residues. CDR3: CASSARSAGELFF. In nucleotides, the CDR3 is TGTGCCAGCAGCGCCCGGTCAGCCGGGGAGCTGTTTTTT.

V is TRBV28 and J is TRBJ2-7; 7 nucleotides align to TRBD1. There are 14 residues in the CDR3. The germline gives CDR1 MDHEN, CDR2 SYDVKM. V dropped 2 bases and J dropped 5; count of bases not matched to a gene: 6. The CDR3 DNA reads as TGTGCCAGCAGTTTACGTCTGGGACAGAACGAGCAGTACTTC. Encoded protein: CASSLRLGQNEQYF. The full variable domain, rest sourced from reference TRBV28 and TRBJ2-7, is DVKVTQSSRYLVKRTGEKVFLECVQDMDHENMFWYRQDPGLGLRLIYFSYDVKMKEKGDIPEGYSVSREKKERFSLILESASTNQTSMYLCASSLRLGQNEQYFGPGTRLTVT.

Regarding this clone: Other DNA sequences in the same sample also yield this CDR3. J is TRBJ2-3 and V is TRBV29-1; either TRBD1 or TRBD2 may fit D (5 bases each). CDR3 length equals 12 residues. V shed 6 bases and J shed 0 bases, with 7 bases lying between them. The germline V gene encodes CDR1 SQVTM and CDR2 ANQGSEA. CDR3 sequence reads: CSVGTSTDTQYF. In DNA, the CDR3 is TGCAGCGTCGGGACGAGCACAGATACGCAGTATTTT.

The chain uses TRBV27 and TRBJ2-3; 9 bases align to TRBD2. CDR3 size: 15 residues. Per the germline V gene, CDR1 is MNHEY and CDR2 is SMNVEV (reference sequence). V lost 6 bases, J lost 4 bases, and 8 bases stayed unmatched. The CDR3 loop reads CASRIAGVVSDTQYF. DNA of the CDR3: TGTGCCAGCAGGATAGCGGGAGTGGTCTCAGATACGCAGTATTTT.

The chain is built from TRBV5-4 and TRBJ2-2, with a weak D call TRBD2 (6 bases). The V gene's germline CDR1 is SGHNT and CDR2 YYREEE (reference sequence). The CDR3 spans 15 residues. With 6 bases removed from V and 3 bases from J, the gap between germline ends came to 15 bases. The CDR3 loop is CASTSGVRDTGELFF. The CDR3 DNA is TGTGCCAGCACTTCGGGGGTTCGGGACACCGGGGAGCTGTTTTTT.

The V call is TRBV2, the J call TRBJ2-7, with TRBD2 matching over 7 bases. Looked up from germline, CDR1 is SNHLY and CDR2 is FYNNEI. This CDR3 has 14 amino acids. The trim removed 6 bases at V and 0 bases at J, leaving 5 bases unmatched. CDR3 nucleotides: TGTGCCAGCAGGGACCGGGACTACTCCTACGAGCAGTACTTC. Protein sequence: CASRDRDYSYEQYF.

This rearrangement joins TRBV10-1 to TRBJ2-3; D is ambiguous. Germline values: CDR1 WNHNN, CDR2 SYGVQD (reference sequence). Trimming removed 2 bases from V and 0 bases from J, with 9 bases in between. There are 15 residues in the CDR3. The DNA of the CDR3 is TGCGCCAGCAGTGAGAACGCGCTAAGCACAGATACGCAGTATTTT. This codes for CASSENALSTDTQYF.

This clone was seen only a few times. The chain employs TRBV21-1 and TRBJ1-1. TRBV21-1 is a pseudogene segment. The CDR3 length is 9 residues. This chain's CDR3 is CARPWGAFF. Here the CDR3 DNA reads TGTGCCAGACCTTGGGGGGCTTTCTTT.

The CDR3 DNA follows: TGTGCCATCAGTGCAGGTGTGGGAGAGACCCAGTACTTC. Protein sequence: CAISAGVGETQYF. The rearrangement uses TRBV10-3 and TRBJ2-5; D not resolved. CDR1 and CDR2 (germline): ENHRY, SYGVKD. V lost 4 bases, J lost 4 bases, and 10 bases lay in between. The length of the CDR3 is 13 residues.

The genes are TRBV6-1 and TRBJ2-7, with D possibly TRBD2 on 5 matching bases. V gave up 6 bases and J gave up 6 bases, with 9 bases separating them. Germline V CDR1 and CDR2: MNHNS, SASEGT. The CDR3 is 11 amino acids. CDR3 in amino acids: CASRRGPEQYF. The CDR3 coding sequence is TGTGCCAGCAGGCGAGGGCCCGAGCAGTACTTC.

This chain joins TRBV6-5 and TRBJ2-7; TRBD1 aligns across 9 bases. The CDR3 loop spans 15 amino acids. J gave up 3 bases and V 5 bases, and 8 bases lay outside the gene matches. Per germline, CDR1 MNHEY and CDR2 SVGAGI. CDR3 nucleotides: TGTGCCAGCAGTCGAGTTCCGGGACAGGGCTACGAGCAGTACTTC. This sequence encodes CASSRVPGQGYEQYF.

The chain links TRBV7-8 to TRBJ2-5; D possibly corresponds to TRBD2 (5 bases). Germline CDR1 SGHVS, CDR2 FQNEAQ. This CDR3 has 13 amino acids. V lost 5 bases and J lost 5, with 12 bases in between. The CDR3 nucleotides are TGTGCCAGCAGCAAGGAGGCCCCCGAGACCCAGTACTTC. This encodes CASSKEAPETQYF.

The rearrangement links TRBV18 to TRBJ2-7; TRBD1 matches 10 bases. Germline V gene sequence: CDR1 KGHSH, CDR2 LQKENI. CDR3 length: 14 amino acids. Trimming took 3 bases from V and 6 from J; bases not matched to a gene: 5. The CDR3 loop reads CASSPSTGGREQYF. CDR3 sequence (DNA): TGTGCCAGCTCACCTTCGACAGGGGGCCGCGAGCAGTACTTC.

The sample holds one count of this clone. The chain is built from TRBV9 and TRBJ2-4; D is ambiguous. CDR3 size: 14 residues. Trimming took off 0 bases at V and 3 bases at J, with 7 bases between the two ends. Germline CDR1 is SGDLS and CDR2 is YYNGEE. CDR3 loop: CASSVGGGKNIQYF. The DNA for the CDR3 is TGTGCCAGCAGCGTAGGGGGTGGCAAAAACATTCAGTACTTC.

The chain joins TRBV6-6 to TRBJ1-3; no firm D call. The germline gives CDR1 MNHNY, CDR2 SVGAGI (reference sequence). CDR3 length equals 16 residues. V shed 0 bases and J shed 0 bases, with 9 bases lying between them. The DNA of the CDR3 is TGTGCCAGCAGTTACTCTAGCCCTGCCTCTGGAAACACCATATATTTT. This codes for CASSYSSPASGNTIYF.

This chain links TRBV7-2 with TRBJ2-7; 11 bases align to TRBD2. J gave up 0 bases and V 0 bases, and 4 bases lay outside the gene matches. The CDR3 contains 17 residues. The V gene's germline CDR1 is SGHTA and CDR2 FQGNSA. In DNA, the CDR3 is TGTGCCAGCAGCTTAGCGTCTAGCGGGAGGAGCTCCTACGAGCAGTACTTC. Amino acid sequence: CASSLASSGRSSYEQYF.

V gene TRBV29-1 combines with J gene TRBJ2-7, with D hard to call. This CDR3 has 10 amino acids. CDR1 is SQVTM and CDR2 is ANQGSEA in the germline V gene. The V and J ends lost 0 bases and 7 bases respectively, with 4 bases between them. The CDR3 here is CSVEDPEQYF. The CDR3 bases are TGCAGCGTTGAAGATCCTGAGCAGTACTTC.